The 20 T cell receptor beta chains reported below all come from one sample, sequenced in a study of cytomegalovirus exposure and HLA in healthy donors. The study ran its PCR with 60 Vbeta and 13 Jbeta primers. The protocol was immunoSEQ multiplex PCR, while the TCRdb copy is restricted to in-frame clones and leaves out a portion. The profile covers some 110,000 clones, with roughly 13% appearing a single time and approximately 16% taken by the ten largest. Sequencing input: PBMCs. Receptors originate from a man aged 40-49 years in good health and CMV-seropositive.

This clone was found a few times. The V gene is TRBV5-1, the J gene TRBJ2-6; 7 bases match TRBD1. This CDR3 has 16 amino acids. Germline lookup yields CDR1 SGHRS and CDR2 YFSETQ. V gave up 2 bases and J gave up 4 bases; unmatched junction bases: 6. CDR3 amino acids: CASSFYRGPGANVLTF. The CDR3 coding sequence is TGCGCCAGCAGCTTTTACAGGGGACCCGGGGCCAACGTCCTGACTTTC.

This clone has just a few counts. CDR3 DNA sequence: TGTGCCAGCAGCTTACATCCGACAGGGACGGGCACTGAAGCTTTCTTT. As protein: CASSLHPTGTGTEAFF. The chain joins TRBV7-2 to TRBJ1-1, with 7 bases aligning to TRBD1. Per the germline V gene, CDR1 is SGHTA and CDR2 is FQGNSA. The CDR3 totals 16 residues. V lost 2 bases and J lost 4; bases outside the gene matches: 10.

This clone was detected only a few times. The rearrangement joins TRBV27 to TRBJ2-2; D gene uncertain. This CDR3 has 13 amino acids. Germline CDR1 is MNHEY and CDR2 is SMNVEV (reference sequence). V was cut by 2 bases and J by 6 bases, with 7 bases left in between. CDR3 DNA sequence: TGTGCCAGCAGTTTAAACTTGGCCGGGGAGCTGTTTTTT. It specifies CASSLNLAGELFF.

As concerns this clone: The same CDR3 also results from other DNA sequences found in this sample. V gene TRBV9 combines with J gene TRBJ2-1; possibly TRBD1 for D (5 bases). Per the germline V gene, CDR1 is SGDLS and CDR2 is YYNGEE. Trimming removed 0 bases at V and 4 bases at J, with 11 bases between. The CDR3 length is 15 residues. The CDR3 loop reads CASSVDPQGYNEQFF. DNA for the CDR3: TGTGCCAGCAGCGTAGACCCCCAGGGATACAATGAGCAGTTCTTC. Full variable domain (rest looked up from reference TRBV9 and TRBJ2-1): DSGVTQTPKHLITATGQRVTLRCSPRSGDLSVYWYQQSLDQGLQFLIQYYNGEERAKGNILERFSAQQFPDLHSELNLSSLELGDSALYFCASSVDPQGYNEQFFGPGTRLTVL.

A few counts support this clone. The V call is TRBV9, the J call TRBJ2-1; 14 nucleotides agree with TRBD2. CDR1 SGDLS and CDR2 YYNGEE come from the germline V gene. The CDR3 loop spans 13 amino acids. After removal of 2 bases from V and 16 bases from J, the junction contained 5 bases not matched to a gene. The CDR3 sequence: CASSVGLAGEEFF. The DNA of the CDR3 is TGTGCCAGCAGCGTGGGACTAGCGGGAGAGGAATTCTTC.

This clone occurred a few times. The gene calls are TRBV28 and TRBJ2-7, with TRBD2 matching 12 bases. The ends lost 2 bases at V and 2 bases at J; junction bases unmatched: 4. The germline gives CDR1 MDHEN, CDR2 SYDVKM. The CDR3 totals 16 residues. Here the CDR3 DNA reads TGTGCCAGCAGTTTAGGGCTAGCGGGAGGGACCTACGAGCAGTACTTC. This translates into CASSLGLAGGTYEQYF.

This sequence joins TRBV15 and TRBJ2-7; 7 positions agree with TRBD1. The germline gives CDR1 LNHNV, CDR2 YYDKDF (reference sequence). Trimming removed 3 bases from V and 3 bases from J; junction bases left unmatched: 2. The CDR3 consists of 13 residues. The chain's CDR3 is CATSRYRGYEQYF. CDR3 nucleotide sequence: TGTGCCACCAGCAGGTACAGGGGCTACGAGCAGTACTTC.

This clone was observed a few times. V gene TRBV19 combines with J gene TRBJ2-7; D gene uncertain. Germline V gene lookup returns CDR1 LNHDA and CDR2 SQIVND (reference sequence). V lost 5 bases and J lost 5, with 16 bases in between. The CDR3 is made up of 14 amino acids. DNA of the CDR3: TGTGCCAGTAGTCAAAGACTGAGTCCGGACGAGCAGTACTTC. Encoded protein: CASSQRLSPDEQYF.

This clone was observed a few times. This chain links TRBV4-3 with TRBJ2-1; 13 nucleotides align to TRBD2. The CDR3 has 17 residues. After removal of 5 bases from V and 6 bases from J, the junction contained 10 bases not matched to a gene. Germline CDR1 is LGHNA and CDR2 is YSLEER. CDR3 nucleotides: TGCGCCAGCAGCTATACTATCGGACTAGCGGGAGCCAATGAGCAGTTCTTC. Translating it yields CASSYTIGLAGANEQFF.

This clone was seen more than once but under ten times. The chain combines TRBV7-9 with TRBJ2-3; TRBD2 aligns across 11 bases. V lost 5 bases to trimming and J lost 1 base; unmatched junction nucleotides: 2. The germline V gene has CDR1 SEHNR and CDR2 FQNEAQ (reference sequence). The CDR3 sequence is 15 residues long. CDR3: CASSTGLAGTDTQYF. The CDR3 nucleotides read TGTGCCAGCAGCACGGGACTAGCGGGCACAGATACGCAGTATTTT.

This clone occurred a few times. The chain carries TRBV13 and TRBJ1-2; 7 bases match TRBD1. Germline CDR1 PRHDT, CDR2 FYEKMQ (reference sequence). This CDR3 comprises 15 residues. After removal of 4 bases from V and 0 bases from J, the junction contained 5 bases not matched to a gene. The CDR3 bases are TGTGCCAGCAGCTCCAATGGACAGGCTAACTATGGCTACACCTTC. This translates into CASSSNGQANYGYTF.

This clone occurred a few times. The V and J genes are TRBV27 and TRBJ1-1; the D gene is possibly TRBD1 (6 bases). V dropped 5 bases and J dropped 7 bases, with 17 bases sitting between them. CDR1 MNHEY and CDR2 SMNVEV come from the germline V gene (reference sequence). The CDR3 totals 14 residues. CDR3 sequence: CASSHEQGKNEAFF. CDR3 nucleotide sequence: TGTGCCAGCAGTCACGAACAGGGTAAGAATGAAGCTTTCTTT.

This chain uses TRBV6-4 with TRBJ2-1; 9 bases are shared with TRBD2. The junction had 10 bases not matched to a gene; V was cut back by 4 bases and J by 9 bases. The germline gives CDR1 MRHNA, CDR2 SNTAGT. The CDR3 is 15 residues long. CDR3 residues: CASSVEVAGAFEQFF. The DNA for the CDR3 is TGTGCCAGCAGTGTGGAGGTAGCGGGAGCTTTTGAGCAGTTCTTC.

The chain recombines TRBV6-1 with TRBJ2-1, with D perhaps TRBD2 (5 bases). Germline V gene data show CDR1 as MNHNS and CDR2 as SASEGT. The CDR3 has 14 residues. V gave up 0 bases and J gave up 5 bases, with 8 bases separating them. CDR3 sequence (DNA): TGTGCCAGCAGTGAAGCGGACTGGCACAATGAGCAGTTCTTC. This translates into CASSEADWHNEQFF.

This clone was seen only a few times. J is TRBJ1-2 and V is TRBV6-1, with TRBD1 as a possible D gene (5 bases). The V end lost 1 base, the J end lost 3 bases, and 12 bases lay between the germline ends. Germline V gene data show CDR1 as MNHNS and CDR2 as SASEGT. CDR3 size: 15 residues. Written as DNA, the CDR3 is TGTGCCAGCAGTGAAGATTCAGGGTGGGACTATGGCTACACCTTC. Residues: CASSEDSGWDYGYTF.

CDR3 DNA sequence: TGTGCCAGCAGTACTACAGGGGGCGCGAGCGGGGAGCTGTTTTTT. It encodes CASSTTGGASGELFF. The V call is TRBV6-5, the J call TRBJ2-2, with 9 positions matching TRBD1. This CDR3 spans 15 amino acids. After removal of 5 bases from V and 7 bases from J, the junction contained 8 bases not matched to a gene. CDR1 MNHEY and CDR2 SVGAGI come from the germline V gene.

This sequence joins TRBV7-9 and TRBJ1-5, with D unresolved. This CDR3 has 17 residues. Germline CDR1 is SEHNR and CDR2 is FQNEAQ (reference sequence). V gave up 2 bases and J gave up 2 bases, with 16 bases separating them. In nucleotides, the CDR3 is TGTGCCAGCAGCTTAAGTTCGGGCAGCGGGCGCAATCAGCCCCAGCATTTT. This translates into CASSLSSGSGRNQPQHF. Complete variable domain (other parts from reference TRBV7-9 and TRBJ1-5): DTGVSQNPRHKITKRGQNVTFRCDPISEHNRLYWYRQTLGQGPEFLTYFQNEAQLEKSRLLSDRFSAERPKGSFSTLEIQRTEQGDSAMYLCASSLSSGSGRNQPQHFGDGTRLSIL.

This clone was detected only a few times. The genes are TRBV6-5 and TRBJ2-7; no clear D. This CDR3 spans 11 amino acids. CDR1 MNHEY and CDR2 SVGAGI come from the germline V gene. This chain's CDR3 is CGSGVRYEQYF. CDR3 in DNA: TGTGGATCGGGTGTTCGATACGAGCAGTACTTC.

The chain has TRBV13 and TRBJ1-1, with unresolved D. Germline loops: CDR1 PRHDT, CDR2 FYEKMQ (reference sequence). V was trimmed by 5 bases and J by 6 bases, leaving 13 bases between them. This CDR3 comprises 13 residues. CDR3 sequence (DNA): TGTGCCAGCAGCCTGAGGCCCGGGGCTGAAGCTTTCTTT. Translated: CASSLRPGAEAFF. Complete variable domain (other parts from reference TRBV13 and TRBJ1-1): AAGVIQSPRHLIKEKRETATLKCYPIPRHDTVYWYQQGPGQDPQFLISFYEKMQSDKGSIPDRFSAQQFSDYHSELNMSSLELGDSALYFCASSLRPGAEAFFGQGTRLTVV.

This clone showed up just a few times. The CDR3 sequence: CASSEGQGWKSGYTF. Written as DNA, the CDR3 is TGTGCCAGCAGTGAAGGACAGGGGTGGAAGAGTGGCTACACCTTC. The J gene is TRBJ1-2, the V gene TRBV2; 8 nucleotides line up with TRBD1. The CDR3 runs 15 residues. V gave up 1 base and J gave up 7 bases; unmatched junction bases: 8. The germline gives CDR1 SNHLY, CDR2 FYNNEI.